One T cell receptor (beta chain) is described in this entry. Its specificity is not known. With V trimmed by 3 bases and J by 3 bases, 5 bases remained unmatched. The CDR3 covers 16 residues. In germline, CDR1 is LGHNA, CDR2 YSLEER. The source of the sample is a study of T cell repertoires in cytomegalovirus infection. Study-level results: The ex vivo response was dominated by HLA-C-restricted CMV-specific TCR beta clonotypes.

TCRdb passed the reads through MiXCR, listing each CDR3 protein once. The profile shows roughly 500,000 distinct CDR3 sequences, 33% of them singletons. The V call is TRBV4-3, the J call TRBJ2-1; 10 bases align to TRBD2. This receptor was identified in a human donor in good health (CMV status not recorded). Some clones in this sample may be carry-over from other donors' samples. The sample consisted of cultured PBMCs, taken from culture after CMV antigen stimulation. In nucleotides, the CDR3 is TGCGCCAGCAGCCAGTTCGCTAGCGGGAGCTACAATGAGCAGTTCTTC. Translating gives CASSQFASGSYNEQFF.